This T cell receptor beta chain was sequenced for a study of blood T cell repertoires in COVID-19. This clone appeared a single time. This CDR3 is 14 amino acids long. After removal of 6 bases from V and 12 bases from J, the junction contained 7 bases not matched to a gene. Germline lookup yields CDR1 MRHNA and CDR2 SNTAGT. Generated by immunoSEQ multiplex PCR, the TCRdb table keeps only in-frame clones and is missing some. Of about 150,000 clones listed, around 83% are singletons. The chain links TRBV6-4 to TRBJ1-6; 11 positions match TRBD1. This clonotype was obtained from a woman aged 55-69 years with COVID-19, enrolled during active disease. The sample taken for sequencing was peripheral blood. CDR3 bases: TGTGCCAGCAGCACCGGGACAGGGGGAGGACCCCTCCACTTT. Protein product: CASSTGTGGGPLHF.